Given below is one TCR beta chain in context. This clone turned up a few times. Its target antigen remains unknown. Within one base of it there is no much larger clone, and no base qualities were kept. The sample belongs to a study of beta chain features in type 1 diabetes (dated by TCRdb to the late 2010s). Broadly, across the study: Patients and healthy donors did not differ in mean age, gender distribution, total cell number or subset yield. A total of 85 million to 140 million sorted cells were examined across all samples, and the number of cells per subset was strongly correlated with RNA yield. In the study, recently diagnosed type 1 diabetes patients and matched healthy donors were compared on the TCRB repertoires of their sorted circulating CD4+ T cell subsets. Whereas all 30 or so donors provided naive and central memory subsets, regulatory and stem cell-like memory subsets were isolated from just 8 patients and about 8 healthy donors. What the research found in general, with its limitations: Because the HLA sub-analyses included only small numbers of individuals, any influence of HLA type on TCRB rearrangement was left unresolved. Type 1 diabetes patients showed a moderate but significant shortening of TCRB CDR3 length in all four CD4+ subsets. The naive, central memory and regulatory TCRB repertoires appeared to resemble one another more closely among patients than among healthy donors. Shorter templates might be favored by PCR, yet because patient and control samples were amplified and corrected together, any such skew would affect both groups equally. Fewer insertions and more nucleotide deletions at VDJ recombination sites were observed in patients with type 1 diabetes, implying thymic rearrangement abnormalities. Because cDNA rather than genomic DNA was sequenced, highly expressing activated cells could have been over-represented, although no difference in activation and CD3 levels was found between groups.

From each donor, a single peripheral blood sample of approximately 120 mL on average was drawn into heparinised tubes. A BD FACSAria II was used to sort naive, central memory, regulatory and stem cell-like memory CD4+ T cells with a panel that included CD45RO, CCR7, CD25, CD127, CD95 and CD27. A purity above 95% was achieved for all sorted populations. PBMCs were separated immediately by Lymphoprep density gradient centrifugation and were stained directly, without being cultured. To minimize batch effects, samples were stained and sorted in pairs, one healthy donor with one patient per experiment. All of the isolated RNA was reverse transcribed with the High Capacity cDNA Reverse Transcription Kit, so expressed TCRB transcripts were sequenced. Naive, central memory and regulatory T cell samples underwent deep immunoSEQ sequencing, averaging about 3.57 million total reads per sample. Sorted cells were lysed in RLT buffer, and RNA was extracted using DNase-treated RNeasy Micro or Mini kits according to cell number. To prevent cross-contamination, every cell subset was processed on its own, while patient and healthy donor samples were processed together. The immunoSEQ multiplex PCR was used to amplify TCRB sequences from cDNA, generating 87-bp fragments that spanned the CDR3 region. Amplicons were sequenced on the Illumina HiSeq platform. The paper's processing steps were these. Synthetic template baselines were used to correct PCR bias computationally, reads within Hamming distance 2 were collapsed, and singletons that could not be merged were discarded. Reads were aligned against IMGT to assign V, D and J genes, CDR3 length and insertions or deletions at six rearrangement sites. Within each subset, clonotype counts were normalized to sorted cell number, after which true diversity and Gini coefficients were computed with the tcR R package. The overlap coefficient, calculated on TCRB nucleotide sequences, was used to quantify repertoire sharing. As a proxy for the pre-selection repertoire, out-of-frame TCRB sequences from naive cells were analyzed. In TCRdb, the immuneACCESS table is reduced to in-frame sequences with V and J assigned. These tables do not hold every clone; where another copy was compared, an unresolved V gene accounts for under half, and the others remain unexplained. The V and J calls and the clone size are those of that table, but D and trimming were determined from the DNA. The sample profile shows 400,000 to 450,000 clones; 11% to 15% of them were found once. Around 0.035% of the sample belongs to the ten largest clones.

Sequenced: naive CD4+ T cells from blood. Taken with the paper, the label for cell subset or site translates to: true naive CD4+ T cells. This clonotype originated in a man aged 30 to 39 in good health.

DNA sequence: TGCAGCGTGGGGGACACAGATACGCAGTATTTT. The translation is CSVGDTDTQYF. The sequence links TRBV29-1 to TRBJ2-3; the D call is tentative, TRBD1 or TRBD2, as each matches 5 bases. The CDR3 has 11 amino acids, counting the end cysteine and phenylalanine. Only the CDR3 DNA stays, 33 bases, in frame from base 1. CDR1 SQVTM and CDR2 ANQGSEA were looked up in the germline V gene. V lost 6 bases and J lost 2 bases; the stretch between them is 6 bases long.